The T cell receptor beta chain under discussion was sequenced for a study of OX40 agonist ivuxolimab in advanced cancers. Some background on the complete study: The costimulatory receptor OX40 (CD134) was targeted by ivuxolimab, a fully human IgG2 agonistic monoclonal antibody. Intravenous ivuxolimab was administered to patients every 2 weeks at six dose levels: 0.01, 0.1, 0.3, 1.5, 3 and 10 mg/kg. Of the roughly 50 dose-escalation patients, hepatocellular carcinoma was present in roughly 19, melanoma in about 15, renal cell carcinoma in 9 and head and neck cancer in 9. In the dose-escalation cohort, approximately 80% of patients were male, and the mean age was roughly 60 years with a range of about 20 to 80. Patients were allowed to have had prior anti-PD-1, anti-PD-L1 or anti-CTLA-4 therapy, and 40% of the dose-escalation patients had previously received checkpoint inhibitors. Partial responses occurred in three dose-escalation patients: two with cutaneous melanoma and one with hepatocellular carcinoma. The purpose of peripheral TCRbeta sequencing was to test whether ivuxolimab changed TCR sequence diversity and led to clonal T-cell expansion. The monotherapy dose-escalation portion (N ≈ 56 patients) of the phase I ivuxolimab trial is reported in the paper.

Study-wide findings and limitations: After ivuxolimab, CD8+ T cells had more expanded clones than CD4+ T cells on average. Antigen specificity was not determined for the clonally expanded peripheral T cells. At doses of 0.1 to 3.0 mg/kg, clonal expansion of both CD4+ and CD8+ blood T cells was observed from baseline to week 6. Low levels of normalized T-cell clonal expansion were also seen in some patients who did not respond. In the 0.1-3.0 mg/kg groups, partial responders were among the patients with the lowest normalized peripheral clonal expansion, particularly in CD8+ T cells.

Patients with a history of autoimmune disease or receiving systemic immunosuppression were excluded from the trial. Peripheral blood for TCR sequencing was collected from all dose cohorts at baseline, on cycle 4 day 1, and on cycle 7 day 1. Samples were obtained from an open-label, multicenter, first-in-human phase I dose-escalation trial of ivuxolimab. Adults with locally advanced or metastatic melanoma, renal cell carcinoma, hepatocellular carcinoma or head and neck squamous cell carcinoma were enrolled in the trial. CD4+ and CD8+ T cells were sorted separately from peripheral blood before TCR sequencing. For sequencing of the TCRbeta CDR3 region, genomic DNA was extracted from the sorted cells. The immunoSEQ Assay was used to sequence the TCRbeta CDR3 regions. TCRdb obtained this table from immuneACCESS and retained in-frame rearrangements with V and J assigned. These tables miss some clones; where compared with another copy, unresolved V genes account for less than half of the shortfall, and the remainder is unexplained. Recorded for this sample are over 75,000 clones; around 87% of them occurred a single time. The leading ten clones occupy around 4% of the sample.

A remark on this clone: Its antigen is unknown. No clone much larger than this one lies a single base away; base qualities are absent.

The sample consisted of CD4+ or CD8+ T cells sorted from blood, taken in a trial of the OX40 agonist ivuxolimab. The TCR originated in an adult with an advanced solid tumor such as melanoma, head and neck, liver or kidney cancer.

CDR3 protein: CASSEDGMSYAGNTIYF. DNA sequence: TGCGCCAGCAGCGAGGACGGGATGAGCTATGCTGGAAACACCATATATTTT. The chain links TRBV5-1 with TRBJ1-3; there is no confident call for the D gene. The germline V gene yields SGHRS for CDR1 and YFSETQ for CDR2. From its cysteine to its phenylalanine, the CDR3 spans 17 amino acids. CDR3 DNA is the only sequence kept; it has 51 bases, read in frame from the first base. Trimming takes 4 bases from V and 2 bases from J, and the germline ends sit 19 bases apart.